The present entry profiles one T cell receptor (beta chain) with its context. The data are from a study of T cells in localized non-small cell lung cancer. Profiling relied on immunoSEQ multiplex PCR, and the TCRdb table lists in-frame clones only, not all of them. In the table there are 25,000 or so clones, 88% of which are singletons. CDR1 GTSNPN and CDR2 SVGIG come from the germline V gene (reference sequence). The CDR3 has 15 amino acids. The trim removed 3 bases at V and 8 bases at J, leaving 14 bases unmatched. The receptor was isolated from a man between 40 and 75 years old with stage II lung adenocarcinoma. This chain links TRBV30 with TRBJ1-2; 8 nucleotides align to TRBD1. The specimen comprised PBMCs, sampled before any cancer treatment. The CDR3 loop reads CAWRAGRGLSPGYTF. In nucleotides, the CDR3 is TGTGCCTGGAGAGCAGGCAGGGGGCTCTCACCGGGCTACACCTTC.